This T cell receptor beta chain was obtained from a study of T cell responses to AZD1222 COVID-19 vaccine. Study results and limitations: Donors in the cohort were predominantly white British and more often female, and clonal diversity was possibly underestimated.

As for this clone: What it binds is not known.

Generated by immunoSEQ multiplex PCR, the TCRdb table keeps only in-frame clones and is missing some. The sample yields 200,000 or so clones, more than 75% seen once. The CDR3 loop spans 11 amino acids. V shed 2 bases and J shed 2 bases, with 1 base lying between them. Germline values: CDR1 KGHSH, CDR2 LQKENI. The chain couples TRBV18 to TRBJ2-7; D gene ambiguous. This sequence originates from an adult in good health. Sequencing used peripheral blood, obtained on day 0 of MenACWY control vaccination. The CDR3 nucleotides are TGTGCCAGCTCACCAGCCTACGAGCAGTACTTC. Its protein product is CASSPAYEQYF. Combining the CDR3 with reference TRBV18 and TRBJ2-7 gives the whole variable domain NAGVMQNPRHLVRRRGQEARLRCSPMKGHSHVYWYRQLPEEGLKFMVYLQKENIIDESGMPKERFSAEFPKEGPSILRIQQVVRGDSAAYFCASSPAYEQYFGPGTRLTVT.